This T cell receptor (beta chain) was sequenced during a study of blood T cell repertoires in COVID-19. Study background: Acute and convalescent COVID-19 samples came from the United States, Italy and Spain. Nucleic acid was either cDNA or gDNA, and it came from T cells, B-cell-depleted T cells, or PBMCs.

CDR1 is SGHDT, CDR2 YYEEEE, per germline. Trimming removed 5 bases at V and 1 base at J, with 9 bases between. The CDR3 contains 13 residues. Original handling: Reference gene primer amplification gave estimated nucleated cell counts. The method was immunoSEQ multiplex PCR; TCRdb's version includes in-frame clones alone and lacks a portion of them. That table furnishes V, J and clone size, whereas the DNA furnished D and trimming. The sample shows around 200,000 clones, around nine tenths of them seen only once. Turning to this clone: This CDR3 is also generated by other DNA sequences in the sample.

This clonotype was sampled from a young woman who had recovered from COVID-19. Sequences were obtained from peripheral blood. V and J are TRBV5-6 and TRBJ1-1; perhaps TRBD1 as D (5 bases). The CDR3 spells CASRGGRNTEAFF. CDR3 in DNA: TGTGCCAGCAGGGGGGGAAGGAACACTGAAGCTTTCTTT.